What follows are 3 T cell receptor beta chains derived from one specimen sequenced in a study of blood T cell repertoires in COVID-19. The assay was immunoSEQ multiplex PCR, and TCRdb's table has in-frame clones only and misses some. This sample has tens of thousands of clones, with more than 65% found just once. Sequencing was carried out using peripheral blood. The source is a human donor in a cohort sampled during active COVID-19.

This chain joins TRBV28 and TRBJ2-3; TRBD1 agrees at 10 bases. After removal of 0 bases from V and 2 bases from J, the junction contained 2 bases not matched to a gene. Germline loops: CDR1 MDHEN, CDR2 SYDVKM. This CDR3 region has 16 residues. The CDR3 reads CASSLWGQGFTDTQYF. CDR3 sequence (DNA): TGTGCCAGCAGTTTATGGGGACAGGGGTTCACAGATACGCAGTATTTT.

The rearrangement uses TRBV5-4 and TRBJ2-6, with D maybe TRBD1 (5 bases). The CDR3 has 16 amino acids. Germline V gene data show CDR1 as SGHNT and CDR2 as YYREEE (reference sequence). Trimming cost V 3 bases and J 2 bases, with 12 bases left between them. CDR3 bases: TGTGCCAGCAGCTGGGGCAGGAAGACTGGGGCCAACGTCCTGACTTTC. Translated: CASSWGRKTGANVLTF.

The chain couples TRBV19 to TRBJ1-6; D might be TRBD1 (6 bases). From germline, CDR1 is LNHDA and CDR2 SQIVND (reference sequence). The CDR3 has 16 residues. The ends were cut back, 6 bases at V and 1 base at J, with 13 bases in the middle. The CDR3 region is CASRNQGTSYNSPLHF. The CDR3, as DNA: TGTGCCAGTAGGAATCAGGGGACATCCTATAATTCACCCCTCCACTTT. The full variable domain, in which reference TRBV19 and TRBJ1-6 provide the parts outside the CDR3, is DGGITQSPKYLFRKEGQNVTLSCEQNLNHDAMYWYRQDPGQGLRLIYYSQIVNDFQKGDIAEGYSVSREKKESFPLTVTSAQKNPTAFYLCASRNQGTSYNSPLHFGNGTRLTVT.